This T cell receptor beta chain was sequenced during a study of response to subunit inactivated influenza vaccine. Overall study findings and caveats: The authors suggested that few new T cells are recruited per seasonal influenza vaccination.

Germline V gene data show CDR1 as LGHNA and CDR2 as YSLEER. The CDR3 totals 15 residues. V lost 0 bases and J lost 7; bases outside the gene matches: 5. Points on this clonotype: Its antigen is not known.

A single record per CDR3 protein comes from TCRdb applying MiXCR to the RT-PCR reads. The sample yields roughly 700,000 distinct CDR3 sequences, 11% to 15% seen once. The sequencing used PBMCs from blood, collected 14 days before vaccination. The clonotype was recovered from a man aged 45-60 years who received an inactivated influenza vaccine. The V and J genes are TRBV4-3 and TRBJ2-2, with TRBD1 matching over 7 bases. CDR3 region: CASSQDLRDSGELFF. CDR3 in DNA: TGCGCCAGCAGCCAAGATCTTAGGGACAGCGGGGAGCTGTTTTTT.